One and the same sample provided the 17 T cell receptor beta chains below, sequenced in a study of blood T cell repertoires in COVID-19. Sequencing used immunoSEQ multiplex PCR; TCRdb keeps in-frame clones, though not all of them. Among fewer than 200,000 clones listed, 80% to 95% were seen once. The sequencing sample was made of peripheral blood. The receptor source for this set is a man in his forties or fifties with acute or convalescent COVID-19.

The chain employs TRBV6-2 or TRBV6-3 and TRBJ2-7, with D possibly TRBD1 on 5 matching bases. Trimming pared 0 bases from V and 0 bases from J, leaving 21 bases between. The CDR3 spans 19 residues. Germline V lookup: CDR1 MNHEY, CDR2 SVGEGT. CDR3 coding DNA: TGTGCCAGCAGTTACTCTGCAGGGATGGCACACAGAAGCTCCTACGAGCAGTACGTC. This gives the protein CASSYSAGMAHRSSYEQYV.

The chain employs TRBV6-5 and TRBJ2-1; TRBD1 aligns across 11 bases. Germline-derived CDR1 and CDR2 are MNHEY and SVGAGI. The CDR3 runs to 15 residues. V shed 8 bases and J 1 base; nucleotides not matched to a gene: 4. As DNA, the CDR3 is TGTGCCAGCGGAGGGACAGGGGGGTCCTACAATGAGCAGTTCTTC. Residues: CASGGTGGSYNEQFF.

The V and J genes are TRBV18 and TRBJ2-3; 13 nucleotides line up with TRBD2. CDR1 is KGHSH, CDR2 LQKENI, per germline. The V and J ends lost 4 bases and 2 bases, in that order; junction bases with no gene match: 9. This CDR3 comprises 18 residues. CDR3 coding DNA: TGTGCCAGCTCACGGACTAGCGGGGGTGTCAGCTCCACAGATACGCAGTATTTT. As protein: CASSRTSGGVSSTDTQYF.

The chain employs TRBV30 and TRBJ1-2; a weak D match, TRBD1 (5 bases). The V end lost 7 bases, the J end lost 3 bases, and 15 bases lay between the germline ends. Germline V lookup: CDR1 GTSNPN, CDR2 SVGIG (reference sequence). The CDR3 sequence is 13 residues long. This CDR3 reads CASWKGSDYGYTF. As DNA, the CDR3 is TGTGCCTCTTGGAAGGGGTCGGACTATGGCTACACCTTC.

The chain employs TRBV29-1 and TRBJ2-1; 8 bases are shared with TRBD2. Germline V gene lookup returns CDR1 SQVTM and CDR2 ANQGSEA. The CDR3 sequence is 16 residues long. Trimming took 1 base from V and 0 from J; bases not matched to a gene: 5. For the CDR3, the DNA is TGCAGCGTTGAAGGCTTAGCGGGGAGCTCCTACAATGAGCAGTTCTTC. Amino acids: CSVEGLAGSSYNEQFF.

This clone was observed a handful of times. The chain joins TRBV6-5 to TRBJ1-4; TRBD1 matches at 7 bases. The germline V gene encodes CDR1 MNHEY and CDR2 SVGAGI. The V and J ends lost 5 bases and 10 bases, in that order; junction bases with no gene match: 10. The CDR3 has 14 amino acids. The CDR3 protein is CASSSGTVGVKLFF. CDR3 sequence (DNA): TGTGCCAGCAGTAGTGGGACAGTTGGTGTAAAACTGTTTTTT.

The CDR3 sequence: CATSRYGAEQYF. Here the CDR3 DNA reads TGTGCCACCAGCCGATATGGGGCCGAGCAGTACTTC. The V gene is TRBV15, the J gene TRBJ2-7; possible D gene TRBD1, 5 bases. The CDR3 spans 12 residues. The V end was cut by 5 bases, the J end by 6 bases, with 11 bases between. CDR1 and CDR2 (germline): LNHNV, YYDKDF (reference sequence). The full variable domain, its missing parts supplied by reference TRBV15 and TRBJ2-7, is DAMVIQNPRYQVTQFGKPVTLSCSQTLNHNVMYWYQQKSSQAPKLLFHYYDKDFNNEADTPDNFQSRRPNTSFCFLDIRSPGLGDTAMYLCATSRYGAEQYFGPGTRLTVT.

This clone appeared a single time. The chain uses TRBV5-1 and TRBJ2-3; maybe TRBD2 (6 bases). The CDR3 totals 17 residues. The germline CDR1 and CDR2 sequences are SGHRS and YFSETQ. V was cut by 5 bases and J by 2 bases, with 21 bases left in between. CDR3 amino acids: CASSQRAGGLFTDTQYF. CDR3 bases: TGCGCCAGCAGTCAGAGGGCCGGGGGACTCTTCACAGATACGCAGTATTTT. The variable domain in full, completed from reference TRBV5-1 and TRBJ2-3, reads KAGVTQTPRYLIKTRGQQVTLSCSPISGHRSVSWYQQTPGQGLQFLFEYFSETQRNKGNFPGRFSGRQFSNSRSEMNVSTLELGDSALYLCASSQRAGGLFTDTQYFGPGTRLTVL.

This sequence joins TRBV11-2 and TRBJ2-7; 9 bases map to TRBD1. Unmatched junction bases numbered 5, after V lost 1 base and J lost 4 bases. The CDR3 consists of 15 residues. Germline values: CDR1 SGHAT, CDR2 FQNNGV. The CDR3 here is CASSLGTGGSYEQYV. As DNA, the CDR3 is TGTGCCAGCAGCTTAGGTACAGGGGGCTCGTACGAGCAGTACGTC.

The CDR3 DNA is TGTGCCAGCAGTGTCGGACAGGAGGGCAATCAGCCCCAGCATTTT. It yields the protein CASSVGQEGNQPQHF. The chain is built from TRBV28 and TRBJ1-5; TRBD1 agrees at 7 bases. Germline trimming cut 5 bases from V and 2 bases from J; bases unmatched to any gene: 6. Germline loops: CDR1 MDHEN, CDR2 SYDVKM. The CDR3 is 15 amino acids.

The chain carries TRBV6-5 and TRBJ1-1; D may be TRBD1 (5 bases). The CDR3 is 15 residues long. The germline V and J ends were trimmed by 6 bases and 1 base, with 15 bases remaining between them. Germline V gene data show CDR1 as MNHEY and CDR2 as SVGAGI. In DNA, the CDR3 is TGTGCCAGCAGCCGGAAACCAACAGGGAACACTGAAGCTTTCTTT. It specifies CASSRKPTGNTEAFF.

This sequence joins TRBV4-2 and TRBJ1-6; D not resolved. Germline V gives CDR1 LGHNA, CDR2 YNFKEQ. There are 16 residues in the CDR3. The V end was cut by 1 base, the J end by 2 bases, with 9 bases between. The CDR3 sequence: CASSQADGAYNSPLHF. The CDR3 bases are TGTGCCAGCAGCCAAGCAGACGGAGCCTATAATTCACCCCTCCACTTT.

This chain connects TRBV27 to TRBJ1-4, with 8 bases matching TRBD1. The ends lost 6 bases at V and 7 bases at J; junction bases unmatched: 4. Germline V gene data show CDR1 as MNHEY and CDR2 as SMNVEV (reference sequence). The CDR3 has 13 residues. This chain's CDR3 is CASSRQGSEKLFF. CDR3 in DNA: TGTGCCAGCAGCCGACAGGGGAGTGAAAAACTGTTTTTT.

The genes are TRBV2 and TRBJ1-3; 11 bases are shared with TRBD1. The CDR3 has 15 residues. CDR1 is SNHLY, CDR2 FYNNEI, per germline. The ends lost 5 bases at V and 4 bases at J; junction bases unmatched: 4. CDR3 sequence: CASSRDRGTGNTIYF. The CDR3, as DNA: TGTGCCAGCAGTCGGGACAGGGGGACCGGAAACACCATATATTTT.

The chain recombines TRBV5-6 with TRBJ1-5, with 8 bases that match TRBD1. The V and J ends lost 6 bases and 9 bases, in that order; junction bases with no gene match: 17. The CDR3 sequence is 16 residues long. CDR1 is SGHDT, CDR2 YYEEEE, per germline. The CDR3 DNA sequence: TGTGCCAGCAACTTAAAAACCAGGACAGGGCCAGGGCCCCAGCATTTT. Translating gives CASNLKTRTGPGPQHF.

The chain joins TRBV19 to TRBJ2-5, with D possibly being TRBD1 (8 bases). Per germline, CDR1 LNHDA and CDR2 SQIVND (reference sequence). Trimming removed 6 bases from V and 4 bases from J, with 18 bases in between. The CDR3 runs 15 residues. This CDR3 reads CASSLDRDYGETQYF. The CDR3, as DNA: TGTGCCAGTAGCTTGGACAGGGACTACGGAGAGACCCAGTACTTC.

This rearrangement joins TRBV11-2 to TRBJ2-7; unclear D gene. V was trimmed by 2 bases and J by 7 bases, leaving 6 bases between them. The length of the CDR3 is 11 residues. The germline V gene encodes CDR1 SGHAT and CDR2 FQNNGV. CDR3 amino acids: CASSLPGEQYF. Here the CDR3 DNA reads TGTGCCAGCAGCTTACCCGGTGAGCAGTACTTC.